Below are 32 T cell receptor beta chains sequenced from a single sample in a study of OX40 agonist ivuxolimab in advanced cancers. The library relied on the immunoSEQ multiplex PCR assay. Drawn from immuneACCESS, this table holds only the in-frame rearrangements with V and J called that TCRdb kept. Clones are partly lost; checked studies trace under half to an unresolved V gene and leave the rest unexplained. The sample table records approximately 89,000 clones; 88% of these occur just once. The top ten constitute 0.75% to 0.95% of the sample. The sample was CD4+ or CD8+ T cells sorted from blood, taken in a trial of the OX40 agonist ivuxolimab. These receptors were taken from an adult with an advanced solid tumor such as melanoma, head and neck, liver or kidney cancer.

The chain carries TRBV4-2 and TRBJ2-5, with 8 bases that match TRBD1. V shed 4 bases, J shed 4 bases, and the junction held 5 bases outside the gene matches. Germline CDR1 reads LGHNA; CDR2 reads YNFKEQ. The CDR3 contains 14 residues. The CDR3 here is CASSLIGQGETQYF. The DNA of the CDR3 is TGTGCCAGCAGCCTGATCGGACAGGGAGAGACCCAGTACTTC.

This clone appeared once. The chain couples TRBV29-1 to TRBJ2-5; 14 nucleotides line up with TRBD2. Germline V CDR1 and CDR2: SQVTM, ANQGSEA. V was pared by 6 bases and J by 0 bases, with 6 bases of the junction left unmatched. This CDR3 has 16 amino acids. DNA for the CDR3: TGCAGCGTCACCGGGACTAGCGGGAGATACCAAGAGACCCAGTACTTC. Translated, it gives CSVTGTSGRYQETQYF.

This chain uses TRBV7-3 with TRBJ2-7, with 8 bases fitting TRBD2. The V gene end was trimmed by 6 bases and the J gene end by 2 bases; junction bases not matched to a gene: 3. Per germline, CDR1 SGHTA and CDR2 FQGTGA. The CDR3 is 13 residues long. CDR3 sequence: CASRLAVAYEQYF. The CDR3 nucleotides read TGTGCCAGCAGACTAGCGGTGGCCTACGAGCAGTACTTC. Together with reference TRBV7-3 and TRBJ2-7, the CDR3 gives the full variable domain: GAGVSQTPSNKVTEKGKYVELRCDPISGHTALYWYRQSLGQGPEFLIYFQGTGAADDSGLPNDRFFAVRPEGSVSTLKIQRTERGDSAVYLCASRLAVAYEQYFGPGTRLTVT.

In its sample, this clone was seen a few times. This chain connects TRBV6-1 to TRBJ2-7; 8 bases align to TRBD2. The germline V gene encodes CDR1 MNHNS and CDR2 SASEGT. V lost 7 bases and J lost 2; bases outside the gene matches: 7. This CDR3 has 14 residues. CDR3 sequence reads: CASIWAGGAYEQYF. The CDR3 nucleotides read TGTGCCAGCATTTGGGCCGGGGGGGCCTACGAGCAGTACTTC.

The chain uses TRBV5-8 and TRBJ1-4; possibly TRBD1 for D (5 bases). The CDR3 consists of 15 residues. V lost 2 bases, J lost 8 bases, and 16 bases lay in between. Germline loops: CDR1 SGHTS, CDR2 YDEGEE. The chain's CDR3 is CASSFGRGGEEKLFF. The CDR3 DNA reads TGTGCCAGCAGCTTCGGACGGGGCGGAGAGGAAAAACTGTTTTTT.

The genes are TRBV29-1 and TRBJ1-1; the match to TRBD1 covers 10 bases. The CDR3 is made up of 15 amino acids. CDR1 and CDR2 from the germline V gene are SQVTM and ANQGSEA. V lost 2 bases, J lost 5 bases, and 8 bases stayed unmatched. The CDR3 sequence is CSVEKGQGVRTEAFF. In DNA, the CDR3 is TGCAGCGTTGAAAAAGGACAGGGGGTTAGGACTGAAGCTTTCTTT. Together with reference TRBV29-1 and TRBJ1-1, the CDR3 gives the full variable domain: SAVISQKPSRDICQRGTSLTIQCQVDSQVTMMFWYRQQPGQSLTLIATANQGSEATYESGFVIDKFPISRPNLTFSTLTVSNMSPEDSSIYLCSVEKGQGVRTEAFFGQGTRLTVV.

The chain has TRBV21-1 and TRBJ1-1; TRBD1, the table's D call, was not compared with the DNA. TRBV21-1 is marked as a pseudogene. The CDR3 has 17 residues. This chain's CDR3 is CASSKDGGKGAETEAFF. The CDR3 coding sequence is TGTGCCAGCAGCAAAGATGGAGGAAAGGGGGCTGAGACTGAAGCTTTCTTT.

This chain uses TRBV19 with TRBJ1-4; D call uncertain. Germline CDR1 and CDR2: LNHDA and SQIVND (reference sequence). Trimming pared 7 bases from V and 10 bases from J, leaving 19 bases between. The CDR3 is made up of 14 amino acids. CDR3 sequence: CASTYITESGKLFF. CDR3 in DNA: TGTGCCAGTACCTATATAACCGAAAGCGGAAAACTGTTTTTT.

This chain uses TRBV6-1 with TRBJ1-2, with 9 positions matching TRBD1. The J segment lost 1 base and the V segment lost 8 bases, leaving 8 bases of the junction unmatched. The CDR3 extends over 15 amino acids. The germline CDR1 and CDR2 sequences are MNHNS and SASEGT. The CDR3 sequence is CASGTGRGLNYGYTF. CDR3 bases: TGTGCCAGCGGGACAGGGAGGGGCCTTAACTATGGCTACACCTTC.

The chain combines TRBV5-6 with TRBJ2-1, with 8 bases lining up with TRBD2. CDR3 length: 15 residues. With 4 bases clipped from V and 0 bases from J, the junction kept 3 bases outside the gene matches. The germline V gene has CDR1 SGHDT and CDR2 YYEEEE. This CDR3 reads CASSASGSSYNEQFF. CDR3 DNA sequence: TGTGCCAGCAGCGCAAGCGGGAGCTCCTACAATGAGCAGTTCTTC.

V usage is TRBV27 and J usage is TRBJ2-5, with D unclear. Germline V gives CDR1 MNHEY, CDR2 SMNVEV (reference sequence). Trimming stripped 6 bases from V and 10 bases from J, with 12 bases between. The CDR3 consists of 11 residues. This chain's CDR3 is CASRHRGDQYF. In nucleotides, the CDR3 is TGTGCCAGCAGGCACCGAGGTGACCAGTACTTC.

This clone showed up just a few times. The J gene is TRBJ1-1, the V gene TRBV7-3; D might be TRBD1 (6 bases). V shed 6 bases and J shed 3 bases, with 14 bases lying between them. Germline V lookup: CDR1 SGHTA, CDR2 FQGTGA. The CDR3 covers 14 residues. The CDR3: CASRNGGQDTEAFF. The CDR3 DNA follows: TGTGCCAGCAGGAACGGGGGGCAGGACACTGAAGCTTTCTTT. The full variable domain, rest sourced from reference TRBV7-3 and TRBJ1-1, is GAGVSQTPSNKVTEKGKYVELRCDPISGHTALYWYRQSLGQGPEFLIYFQGTGAADDSGLPNDRFFAVRPEGSVSTLKIQRTERGDSAVYLCASRNGGQDTEAFFGQGTRLTVV.

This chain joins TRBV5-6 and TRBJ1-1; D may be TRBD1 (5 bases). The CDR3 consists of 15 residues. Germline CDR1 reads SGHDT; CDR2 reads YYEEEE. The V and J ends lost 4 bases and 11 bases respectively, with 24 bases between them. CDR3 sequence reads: CASSVRGLLDTVAFF. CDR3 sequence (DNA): TGTGCCAGCAGCGTAAGGGGACTTCTGGATACGGTGGCTTTCTTT.

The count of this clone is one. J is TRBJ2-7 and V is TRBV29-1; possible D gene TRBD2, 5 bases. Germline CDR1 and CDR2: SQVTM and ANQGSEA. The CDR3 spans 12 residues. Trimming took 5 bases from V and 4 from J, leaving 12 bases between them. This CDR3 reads CSVRGTFYEQYF. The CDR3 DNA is TGCAGCGTTCGGGGAACCTTTTACGAGCAGTACTTC.

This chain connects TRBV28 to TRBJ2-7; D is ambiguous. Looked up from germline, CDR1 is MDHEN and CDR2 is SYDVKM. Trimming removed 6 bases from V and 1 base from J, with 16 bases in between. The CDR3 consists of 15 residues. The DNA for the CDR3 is TGTGCCAGCAGCCCCCCCAGAAGAGGATCCTACGAGCAGTACTTC. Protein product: CASSPPRRGSYEQYF.

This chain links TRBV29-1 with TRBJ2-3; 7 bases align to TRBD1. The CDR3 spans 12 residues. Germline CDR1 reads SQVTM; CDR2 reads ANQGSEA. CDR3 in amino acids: CSQGTDTDTQYF. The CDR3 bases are TGCAGTCAAGGGACAGACACAGATACGCAGTATTTT.

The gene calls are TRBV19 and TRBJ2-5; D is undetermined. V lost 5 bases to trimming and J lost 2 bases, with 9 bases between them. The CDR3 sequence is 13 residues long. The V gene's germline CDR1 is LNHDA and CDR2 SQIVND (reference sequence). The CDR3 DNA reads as TGTGCCAGTAGTCCCTTAGGGCAAGAGACCCAGTACTTC. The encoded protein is CASSPLGQETQYF.

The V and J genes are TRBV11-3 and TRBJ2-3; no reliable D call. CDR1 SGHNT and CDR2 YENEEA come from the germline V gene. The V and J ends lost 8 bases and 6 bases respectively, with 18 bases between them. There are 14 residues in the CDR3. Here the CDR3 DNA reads TGTGCCAGCGCACTAACCCGGGTGTCGGATACGCAGTATTTT. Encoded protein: CASALTRVSDTQYF.

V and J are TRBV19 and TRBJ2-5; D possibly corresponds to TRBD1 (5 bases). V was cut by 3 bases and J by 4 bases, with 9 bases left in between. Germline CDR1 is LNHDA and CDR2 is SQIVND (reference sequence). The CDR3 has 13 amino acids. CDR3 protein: CASSMSGLETQYF. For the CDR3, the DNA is TGTGCCAGTAGTATGTCAGGGTTAGAGACCCAGTACTTC.

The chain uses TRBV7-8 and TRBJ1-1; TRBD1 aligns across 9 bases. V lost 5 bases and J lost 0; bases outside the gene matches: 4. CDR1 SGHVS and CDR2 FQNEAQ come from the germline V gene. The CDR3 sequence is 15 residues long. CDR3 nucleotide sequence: TGTGCCAGCAGCCCGGGACAGGGAATGAACACTGAAGCTTTCTTT. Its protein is CASSPGQGMNTEAFF.

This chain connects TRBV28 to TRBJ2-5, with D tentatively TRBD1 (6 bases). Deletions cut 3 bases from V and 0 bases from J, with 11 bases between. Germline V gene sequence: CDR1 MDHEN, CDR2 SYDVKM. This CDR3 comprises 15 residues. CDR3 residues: CASSLGRTDQETQYF. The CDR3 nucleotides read TGTGCCAGCAGTTTGGGGCGGACAGACCAAGAGACCCAGTACTTC.

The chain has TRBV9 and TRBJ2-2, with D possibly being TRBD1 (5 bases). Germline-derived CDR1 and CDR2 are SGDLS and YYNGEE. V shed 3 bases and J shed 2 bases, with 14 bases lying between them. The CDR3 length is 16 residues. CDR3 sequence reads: CASSGRWGLNTGELFF. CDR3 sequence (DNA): TGTGCCAGCAGCGGTCGTTGGGGCCTCAACACCGGGGAGCTGTTTTTT. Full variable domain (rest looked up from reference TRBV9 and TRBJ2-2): DSGVTQTPKHLITATGQRVTLRCSPRSGDLSVYWYQQSLDQGLQFLIQYYNGEERAKGNILERFSAQQFPDLHSELNLSSLELGDSALYFCASSGRWGLNTGELFFGEGSRLTVL.

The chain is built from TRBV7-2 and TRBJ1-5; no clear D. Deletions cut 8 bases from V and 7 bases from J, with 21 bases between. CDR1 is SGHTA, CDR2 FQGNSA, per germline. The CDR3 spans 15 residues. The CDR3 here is CASSPVPGPGQPQHF. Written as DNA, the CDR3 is TGTGCCAGCTCCCCTGTTCCAGGTCCGGGGCAGCCCCAGCATTTT.

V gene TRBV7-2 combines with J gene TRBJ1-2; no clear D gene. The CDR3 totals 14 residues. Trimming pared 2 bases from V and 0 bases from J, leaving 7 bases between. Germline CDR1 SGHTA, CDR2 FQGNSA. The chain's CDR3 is CASSLKQSNYGYTF. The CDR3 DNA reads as TGTGCCAGCAGCTTAAAACAGTCTAACTATGGCTACACCTTC.

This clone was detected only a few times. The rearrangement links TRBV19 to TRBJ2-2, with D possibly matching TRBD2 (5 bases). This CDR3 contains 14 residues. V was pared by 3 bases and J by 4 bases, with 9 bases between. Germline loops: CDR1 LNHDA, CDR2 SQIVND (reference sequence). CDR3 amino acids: CASSIVGSTGELFF. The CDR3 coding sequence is TGTGCCAGTAGTATCGTAGGGAGCACCGGGGAGCTGTTTTTT.

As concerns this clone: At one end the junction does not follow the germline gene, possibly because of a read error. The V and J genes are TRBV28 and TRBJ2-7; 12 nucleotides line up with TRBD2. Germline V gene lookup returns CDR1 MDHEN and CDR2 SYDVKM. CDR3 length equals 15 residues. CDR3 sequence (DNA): TGTGCCAGCAGCGCTACTAGCGGGAGGTCCTCCGAGCAGTACTTC. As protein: CASSATSGRSSEQYF.

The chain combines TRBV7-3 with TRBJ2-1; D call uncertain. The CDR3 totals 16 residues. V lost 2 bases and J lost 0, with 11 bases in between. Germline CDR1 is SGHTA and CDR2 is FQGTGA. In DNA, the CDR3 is TGTGCCAGCAGCTTAGATCTGGCCTCCTCCTACAATGAGCAGTTCTTC. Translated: CASSLDLASSYNEQFF.

For the CDR3, the DNA is TGTGCCACCTACAGCGCAGATACGCAGTATTTT. As protein: CATYSADTQYF. The chain recombines TRBV15 with TRBJ2-3; D is unresolved. Germline V gene data show CDR1 as LNHNV and CDR2 as YYDKDF (reference sequence). Trimming shortened V by 8 bases and J by 4 bases, and 7 bases separated the two germline ends. The CDR3 is 11 residues long.

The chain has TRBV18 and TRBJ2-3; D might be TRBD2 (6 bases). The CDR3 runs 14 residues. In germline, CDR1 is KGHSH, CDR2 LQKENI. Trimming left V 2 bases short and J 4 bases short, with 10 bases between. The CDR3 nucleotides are TGTGCCAGCTCACCAATTGGGACTGCAGATACGCAGTATTTT. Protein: CASSPIGTADTQYF.

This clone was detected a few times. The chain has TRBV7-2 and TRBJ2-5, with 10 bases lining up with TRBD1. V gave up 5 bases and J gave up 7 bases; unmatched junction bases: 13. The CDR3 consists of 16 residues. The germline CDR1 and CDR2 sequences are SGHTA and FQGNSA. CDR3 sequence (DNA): TGTGCCAGCAGCGCTCAGACAGGGGGCGGAGAGGTGACCCAGTACTTC. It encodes CASSAQTGGGEVTQYF.

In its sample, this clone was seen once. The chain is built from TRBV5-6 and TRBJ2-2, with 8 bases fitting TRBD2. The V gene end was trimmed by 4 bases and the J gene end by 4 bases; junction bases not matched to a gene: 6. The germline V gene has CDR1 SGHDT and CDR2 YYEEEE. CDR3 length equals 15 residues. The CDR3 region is CASSLPGGVTGELFF. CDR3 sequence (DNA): TGTGCCAGCAGCCTCCCCGGGGGGGTCACCGGGGAGCTGTTTTTT.

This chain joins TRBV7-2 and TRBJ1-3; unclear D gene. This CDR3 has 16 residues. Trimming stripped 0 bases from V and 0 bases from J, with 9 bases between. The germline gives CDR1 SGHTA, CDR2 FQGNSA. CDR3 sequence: CASSLAAPSSGNTIYF. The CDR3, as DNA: TGTGCCAGCAGCTTAGCTGCTCCGAGCTCTGGAAACACCATATATTTT.